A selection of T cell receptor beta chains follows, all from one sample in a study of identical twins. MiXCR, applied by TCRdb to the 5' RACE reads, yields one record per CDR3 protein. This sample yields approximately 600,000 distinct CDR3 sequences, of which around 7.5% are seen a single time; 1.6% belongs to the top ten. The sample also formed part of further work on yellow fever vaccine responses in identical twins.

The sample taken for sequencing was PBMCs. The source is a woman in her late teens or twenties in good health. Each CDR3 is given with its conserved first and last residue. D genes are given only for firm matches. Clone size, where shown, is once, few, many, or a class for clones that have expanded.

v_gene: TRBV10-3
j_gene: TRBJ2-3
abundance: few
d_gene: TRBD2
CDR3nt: TGTGCCACCGGAAGCGGGACCACAGATACGCAGTATTTT
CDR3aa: CATGSGTTDTQYF

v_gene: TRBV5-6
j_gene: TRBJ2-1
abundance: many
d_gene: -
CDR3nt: TGTGCCAGCAGCTTGGTTCGGGAATCCTACAATGAGCAGTTCTTC
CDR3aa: CASSLVRESYNEQFF

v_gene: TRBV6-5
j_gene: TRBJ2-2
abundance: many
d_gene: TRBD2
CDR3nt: TGTGCCAGCAGTCTACATCGACAGATACTAGCGGGGGGGACCGGGGAGCTGTTTTTT
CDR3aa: CASSLHRQILAGGTGELFF

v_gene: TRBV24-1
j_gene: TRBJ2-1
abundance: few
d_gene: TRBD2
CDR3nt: TGTGCCACCAGTGATACTAGCGGGGGGGCCGGACATGAGCAGTTCTTC
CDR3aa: CATSDTSGGAGHEQFF

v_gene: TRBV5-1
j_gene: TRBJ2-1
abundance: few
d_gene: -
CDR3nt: TGCGCCAGCAGGGGGTGGGATAGGTCCTACAATGAGCAGTTCTTC
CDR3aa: CASRGWDRSYNEQFF

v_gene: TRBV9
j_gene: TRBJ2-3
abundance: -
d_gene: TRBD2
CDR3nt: TGTGCCAGCAGCGGAGGGAGCGGGGGCACAGATACGCAGTATTTT
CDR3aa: CASSGGSGGTDTQYF

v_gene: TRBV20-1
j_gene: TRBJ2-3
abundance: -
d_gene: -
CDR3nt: TGCAGTGCTCCAGAGTTGAGGGGCTCGCAGTATTTT
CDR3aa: CSAPELRGSQYF

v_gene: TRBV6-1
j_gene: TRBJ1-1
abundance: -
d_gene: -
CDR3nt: TGTGCCAGTCACGGGTCCTTGAACACTGAAGCTTTCTTT
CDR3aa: CASHGSLNTEAFF

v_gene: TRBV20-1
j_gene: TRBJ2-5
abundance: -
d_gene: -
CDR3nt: TGCAGTGCCAGAGAGGACCTTTTGGCCCAGTACTTC
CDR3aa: CSAREDLLAQYF

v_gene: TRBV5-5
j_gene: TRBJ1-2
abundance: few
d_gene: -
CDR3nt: TGTGCCAGCAGCCCAATCACGCAGGGCCATGGCTACACCTTC
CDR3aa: CASSPITQGHGYTF

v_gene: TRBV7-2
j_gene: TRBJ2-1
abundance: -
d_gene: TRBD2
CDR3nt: TGTGCCAGCACCAAGCCGGGACTAGCGGGGTTGTATGGGTTCTTC
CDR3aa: CASTKPGLAGLYGFF

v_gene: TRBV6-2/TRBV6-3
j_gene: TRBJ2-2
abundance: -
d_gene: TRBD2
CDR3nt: TGTGCCAGCACCCTAATGGGGACTAGCGTCACCGGGGAGCTGTTTTTT
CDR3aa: CASTLMGTSVTGELFF

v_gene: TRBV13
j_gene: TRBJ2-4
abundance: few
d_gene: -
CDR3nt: TGTGCCAGCAGCAGACCATGGAGAGCCAAAAACATTCAGTACTTC
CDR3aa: CASSRPWRAKNIQYF

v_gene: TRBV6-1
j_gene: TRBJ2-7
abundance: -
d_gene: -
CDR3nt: TGTGCCAGCAGTGAGAGGGGCACGGTGGGGGAGCAGTACTTC
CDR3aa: CASSERGTVGEQYF

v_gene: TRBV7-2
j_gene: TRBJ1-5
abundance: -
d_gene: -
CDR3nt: TGTGCCAGCAGCTTAGCGGGGCGCAATCAGCCCCAGCATTTT
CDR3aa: CASSLAGRNQPQHF

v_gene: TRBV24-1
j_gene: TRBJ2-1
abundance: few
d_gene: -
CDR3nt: TGTGCCACCAGAGGACCTGGCAATGAGCAGTTCTTC
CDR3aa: CATRGPGNEQFF

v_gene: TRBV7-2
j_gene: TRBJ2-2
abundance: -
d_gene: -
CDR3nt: TGTGCCAGCAGCCGCTCCCGTGGCACCGGGGAGCTGTTTTTT
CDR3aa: CASSRSRGTGELFF

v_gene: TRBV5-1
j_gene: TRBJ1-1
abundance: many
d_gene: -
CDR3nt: TGCGCCAGCAGCTTGGGTGGGACTGCAAACACTGAAGCTTTCTTT
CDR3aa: CASSLGGTANTEAFF

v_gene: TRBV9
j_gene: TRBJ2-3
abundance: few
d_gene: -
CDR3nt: TGTGCCAGCAGCCCCTGGGGCGCGGGCGATACGCAGTATTTT
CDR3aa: CASSPWGAGDTQYF

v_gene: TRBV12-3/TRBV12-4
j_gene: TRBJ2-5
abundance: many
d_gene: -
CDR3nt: TGTGCCAGCAGTTCGTTTACGTACCAAGAGACCCAGTACTTC
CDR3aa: CASSSFTYQETQYF